The 29 T cell receptor beta chains presented below share a single source sample, sequenced in a study of response to subunit inactivated influenza vaccine. TCRdb used MiXCR to reprocess the RT-PCR reads, holding one entry per CDR3 protein. The sample holds around 540,000 distinct CDR3 sequences; about 11% are singletons and the top ten take roughly 10%. This specimen consisted of PBMCs from blood, obtained on the day of vaccination. The receptor set was obtained from a man between 50 and 59 years old who received an inactivated influenza vaccine.

This clonotype was recorded at least ten times. The chain links TRBV4-3 to TRBJ2-1, with 7 bases aligning to TRBD1. J was trimmed by 0 bases and V by 2 bases; bases with no gene match: 1. Germline loops: CDR1 LGHNA, CDR2 YSLEER. This CDR3 contains 15 residues. CDR3 bases: TGCGCCAGCAGCCAAAACAGGGGCTCCTACAATGAGCAGTTCTTC. This sequence encodes CASSQNRGSYNEQFF.

This clonotype was observed at least ten times. This chain joins TRBV9 and TRBJ2-1; no clear D gene. V was trimmed by 0 bases and J by 8 bases, leaving 6 bases between them. From germline, CDR1 is SGDLS and CDR2 YYNGEE. The CDR3 is 12 residues long. CDR3 coding DNA: TGTGCCAGCAGCGTAGGCTGGGATGAGCAGTTCTTC. This encodes CASSVGWDEQFF.

This clonotype was counted a single time. The chain employs TRBV7-2 and TRBJ2-1; tentatively, D is TRBD1 (6 bases). Germline CDR1 is SGHTA and CDR2 is FQGNSA. Trimming left V 5 bases short and J 0 bases short, with 11 bases between. The CDR3 totals 15 residues. The CDR3 DNA sequence: TGTGCCAGCAGCCAGGACAGCGCCTCCTACAATGAGCAGTTCTTC. It translates to CASSQDSASYNEQFF. Variable domain in full (rest from reference TRBV7-2 and TRBJ2-1): GAGVSQSPSNKVTEKGKDVELRCDPISGHTALYWYRQSLGQGLEFLIYFQGNSAPDKSGLPSDRFSAERTGGSVSTLTIQRTQQEDSAVYLCASSQDSASYNEQFFGPGTRLTVL.

This clonotype was found many times. V usage is TRBV9 and J usage is TRBJ2-2; 10 bases fit TRBD2. Germline-derived CDR1 and CDR2 are SGDLS and YYNGEE. The CDR3 is made up of 15 amino acids. The V segment lost 0 bases and the J segment 6 bases; nucleotides outside the gene matches: 2. This CDR3 reads CASSVVSGRAGELFF. CDR3 nucleotides: TGTGCCAGCAGCGTAGTAAGCGGGAGGGCCGGGGAGCTGTTTTTT.

In this sample, this clonotype turned up a few times. The rearrangement uses TRBV5-1 and TRBJ2-7, with D hard to call. The CDR3 has 13 amino acids. Germline V gene sequence: CDR1 SGHRS, CDR2 YFSETQ. V was cut by 0 bases and J by 9 bases, with 13 bases left in between. CDR3 in DNA: TGCGCCAGCAGCTTGGAGGCTGGCCCTGGGCAGTACTTC. Amino acids: CASSLEAGPGQYF.

The sample holds a few counts of this clonotype. The chain combines TRBV5-1 with TRBJ2-7; 9 nucleotides line up with TRBD1. V lost 3 bases to trimming and J lost 3 bases; unmatched junction nucleotides: 4. Germline CDR1 reads SGHRS; CDR2 reads YFSETQ. The CDR3 runs 14 residues. The CDR3 DNA follows: TGCGCCAGCAGCTCTAACAGGGGGCTCTACGAGCAGTACTTC. Its translation: CASSSNRGLYEQYF.

There are many counts of this clonotype. The gene calls are TRBV10-3 and TRBJ2-3, with no clear D. The V gene's germline CDR1 is ENHRY and CDR2 SYGVKD. This CDR3 spans 13 amino acids. Trimming removed 2 bases at V and 5 bases at J, with 8 bases between. The CDR3 spells CAISEGLGDTQYF. Written as DNA, the CDR3 is TGTGCCATCAGTGAGGGCCTGGGAGATACGCAGTATTTT.

The V and J genes are TRBV5-1 and TRBJ1-1; TRBD1 aligns across 11 bases. CDR1 and CDR2 (germline): SGHRS, YFSETQ. The CDR3 spans 14 residues. The V segment lost 4 bases and the J segment 4 bases; nucleotides outside the gene matches: 3. The CDR3 spells CASSTGQGATEAFF. In DNA, the CDR3 is TGCGCCAGCAGCACCGGACAGGGGGCCACTGAAGCTTTCTTT.

This clonotype was recorded many times. This chain uses TRBV5-1 with TRBJ2-5; tentative D call: TRBD1 (5 bases). From germline, CDR1 is SGHRS and CDR2 YFSETQ. This CDR3 is built from 14 residues. V lost 4 bases and J 5 bases, leaving 15 bases between the germline ends. The CDR3 DNA reads as TGCGCCAGCAGCGGACAAGGAGCGATGGAGACCCAGTACTTC. This sequence encodes CASSGQGAMETQYF.

This chain joins TRBV4-2 and TRBJ2-5; D ambiguous. This CDR3 is built from 15 residues. Germline values: CDR1 LGHNA, CDR2 YNFKEQ. Deletions cut 0 bases from V and 5 bases from J, with 13 bases between. CDR3 loop: CASSQDNRAEETQYF. CDR3 in DNA: TGTGCCAGCAGCCAAGATAATCGGGCTGAGGAGACCCAGTACTTC.

This clonotype was seen a few times. This chain connects TRBV6-1 to TRBJ1-5; D is uncertain. This CDR3 spans 13 amino acids. V gave up 6 bases and J gave up 6 bases, with 12 bases separating them. Germline V lookup: CDR1 MNHNS, CDR2 SASEGT. CDR3 in amino acids: CASSTRRSQPQHF. CDR3 in DNA: TGTGCCAGCAGCACCAGGAGGTCTCAGCCCCAGCATTTT.

This rearrangement joins TRBV5-1 to TRBJ1-6, with 10 bases lining up with TRBD1. The V gene's germline CDR1 is SGHRS and CDR2 YFSETQ. The trim removed 4 bases at V and 8 bases at J, leaving 9 bases unmatched. This CDR3 has 16 residues. The CDR3 DNA follows: TGCGCCAGCAGCCTAAGGGACAGGGGTGAGCATTCACCCCTCCACTTT. It is translated as CASSLRDRGEHSPLHF.

The CDR3 nucleotides are TGTGCCAGCAGCCGGGTCGGGGTCTCCTACGAGCAGTACTTC. It translates to CASSRVGVSYEQYF. The chain joins TRBV7-2 to TRBJ2-7; D possibly corresponds to TRBD2 (5 bases). Deletions cut 5 bases from V and 0 bases from J, with 11 bases between. Germline CDR1 is SGHTA and CDR2 is FQGNSA. CDR3 size: 14 residues.

The chain is built from TRBV11-2 and TRBJ2-1; D remains unclear. V gave up 2 bases and J gave up 7 bases, with 9 bases separating them. CDR1 and CDR2 (germline): SGHAT, FQNNGV. The CDR3 extends over 13 amino acids. The CDR3 region is CASSLIGRNEQFF. The CDR3 nucleotides are TGTGCCAGCAGCTTAATCGGACGAAATGAGCAGTTCTTC. Together with reference TRBV11-2 and TRBJ2-1, the CDR3 gives the full variable domain: EAGVAQSPRYKIIEKRQSVAFWCNPISGHATLYWYQQILGQGPKLLIQFQNNGVVDDSQLPKDRFSAERLKGVDSTLKIQPAKLEDSAVYLCASSLIGRNEQFFGPGTRLTVL.

In this sample, this clonotype turned up a few times. The chain is built from TRBV25-1 and TRBJ1-3; 8 nucleotides agree with TRBD1. The CDR3 runs 18 residues. CDR1 and CDR2 from the germline V gene are MGHDK and SYGVNS. V dropped 2 bases and J dropped 0; count of bases not matched to a gene: 9. CDR3 loop: CASSEPRTGLHSGNTIYF. The CDR3, as DNA: TGTGCCAGCAGTGAACCCCGGACAGGGCTCCACTCTGGAAACACCATATATTTT.

The V and J genes are TRBV20-1 and TRBJ2-7; 9 bases are shared with TRBD1. V gave up 4 bases and J gave up 0 bases; unmatched junction bases: 7. CDR1 and CDR2 from the germline V gene are DFQATT and SNEGSKA (reference sequence). This CDR3 is 15 amino acids long. The CDR3 bases are TGCAGTGCTAACGGACAGGGGCCGAGCTCCTACGAGCAGTACTTC. Protein product: CSANGQGPSSYEQYF.

This clonotype was counted only a few times. The V call is TRBV7-9, the J call TRBJ2-6, with D perhaps TRBD1 or TRBD2 (5 bases each). The CDR3 runs to 17 residues. The V and J ends lost 4 bases and 1 base respectively, with 14 bases between them. The V gene's germline CDR1 is SEHNR and CDR2 FQNEAQ (reference sequence). The CDR3: CASSSRPGASGANVLTF. CDR3 DNA sequence: TGTGCCAGCAGCTCAAGACCCGGGGCATCTGGGGCCAACGTCCTGACTTTC.

This clonotype has a handful of counts. V usage is TRBV29-1 and J usage is TRBJ2-7, with D uncertain. The germline gives CDR1 SQVTM, CDR2 ANQGSEA. The CDR3 is made up of 12 amino acids. The V end lost 4 bases, the J end lost 5 bases, and 12 bases lay between the germline ends. CDR3 in DNA: TGCAGCGTTGTCGTTGTAGGTAACGAGCAGTACTTC. Protein: CSVVVVGNEQYF.

The chain recombines TRBV12-3 or TRBV12-4 with TRBJ2-1, with D unresolved. V lost 6 bases, J lost 0 bases, and 9 bases lay in between. The CDR3 covers 14 residues. CDR3: CASSQLTSYNEQFF. CDR3 in DNA: TGTGCCAGCAGCCAGCTTACCTCCTACAATGAGCAGTTCTTC.

This clonotype was seen only a few times. The genes are TRBV6-6 and TRBJ1-1; D gene ambiguous. CDR3 length: 12 amino acids. Trimming pared 7 bases from V and 5 bases from J, leaving 11 bases between. Germline CDR1 and CDR2: MNHNY and SVGAGI (reference sequence). DNA for the CDR3: TGTGCCAGCACCTCCCTGGGGACTGAAGCTTTCTTT. This translates into CASTSLGTEAFF.

CDR3 region: CASSQDRGGARAFF. Written as DNA, the CDR3 is TGTGCCAGCAGCCAAGATCGGGGCGGGGCAAGAGCTTTCTTT. V is TRBV14 and J is TRBJ1-1, with D possibly being TRBD1 (5 bases). V lost 0 bases, J lost 10 bases, and 15 bases lay in between. Germline CDR1 reads SGHDN; CDR2 reads FVKESK. The CDR3 covers 14 residues.

The chain recombines TRBV5-1 with TRBJ1-1; TRBD1 matches 7 bases. Germline V lookup: CDR1 SGHRS, CDR2 YFSETQ. This CDR3 comprises 15 residues. J gave up 1 base and V 0 bases, and 3 bases lay outside the gene matches. The CDR3 nucleotides read TGCGCCAGCAGCTTGGCGCCAGGGGGGAACACTGAAGCTTTCTTT. Translating gives CASSLAPGGNTEAFF.

This clonotype was recorded at least ten times. The genes are TRBV12-3 or TRBV12-4 and TRBJ2-7; 13 nucleotides agree with TRBD2. The CDR3 extends over 14 amino acids. V shed 5 bases and J 4 bases; nucleotides not matched to a gene: 2. CDR3 sequence: CASSQLAGGYEQYF. The CDR3 DNA follows: TGTGCCAGCAGTCAACTAGCGGGAGGGTACGAGCAGTACTTC.

There are many counts of this clonotype. The chain couples TRBV5-1 to TRBJ2-3; 8 bases align to TRBD2. The CDR3 totals 14 residues. V dropped 2 bases and J dropped 6; count of bases not matched to a gene: 5. The germline V gene has CDR1 SGHRS and CDR2 YFSETQ. The CDR3 protein is CASSLAGVMDTQYF. The CDR3 DNA reads as TGCGCCAGCAGCTTAGCGGGAGTAATGGATACGCAGTATTTT.

The V call is TRBV4-2, the J call TRBJ2-7; D not certain. The CDR3 extends over 14 amino acids. Germline CDR1 reads LGHNA; CDR2 reads YNFKEQ. Trimming took 1 base from V and 2 from J, leaving 9 bases between them. The CDR3 spells CASSQAPETYEQYF. As DNA, the CDR3 is TGTGCCAGCAGCCAAGCCCCTGAAACCTACGAGCAGTACTTC.

This clonotype was seen a handful of times. V and J are TRBV20-1 and TRBJ1-2; no definite D call. CDR3 length equals 18 residues. CDR1 DFQATT and CDR2 SNEGSKA come from the germline V gene (reference sequence). The V and J ends lost 1 base and 4 bases respectively, with 25 bases between them. The CDR3 DNA reads TGCAGTGCTAGAGTATTAGGGCAGGACTCCCACAGATTCTATGGCTACACCTTC. This sequence encodes CSARVLGQDSHRFYGYTF.

This clonotype was detected many times. The gene calls are TRBV11-1 and TRBJ1-1, with 8 bases that match TRBD1. The CDR3 has 14 residues. The germline gives CDR1 SGHAT, CDR2 FQDESV (reference sequence). V was pared by 5 bases and J by 3 bases, with 5 bases of the junction left unmatched. CDR3 sequence: CASSPRQGYTEAFF. The CDR3 DNA sequence: TGTGCCAGCAGCCCTCGACAGGGGTACACTGAAGCTTTCTTT.

The V gene is TRBV11-2, the J gene TRBJ2-1; maybe TRBD1 (5 bases). CDR3 size: 15 residues. The V and J ends lost 3 bases and 3 bases respectively, with 12 bases between them. In germline, CDR1 is SGHAT, CDR2 FQNNGV. Here the CDR3 DNA reads TGTGCCAGCAGCTTCGGGCAGGGTGGCTACAATGAGCAGTTCTTC. This translates into CASSFGQGGYNEQFF.

The V gene is TRBV27, the J gene TRBJ2-1, with TRBD2 matching 14 bases. The CDR3 sequence is 15 residues long. The V segment lost 6 bases and the J segment 10 bases; nucleotides outside the gene matches: 8. CDR1 is MNHEY and CDR2 is SMNVEV in the germline V gene (reference sequence). CDR3 nucleotide sequence: TGTGCCAGCAGCCACGGGACTAGCGGGAGCGAAGAGCAGTTCTTC. It translates to CASSHGTSGSEEQFF.